This TCR beta chain was obtained from a study of OX40 agonist ivuxolimab in advanced cancers. Study details: An agonistic human IgG2 monoclonal antibody against OX40 (CD134) was given. Six ivuxolimab dose levels, 0.01 to 10 mg/kg, were given intravenously every 2 weeks. At roughly 83% male, the cohort had a mean age of about 55 years, ranging from about 20 to 90. Three patients had partial responses: one hepatocellular carcinoma, two cutaneous melanoma.

This CDR3 is built from 13 residues. V was trimmed by 7 bases and J by 2 bases, leaving 15 bases between them. The germline CDR1 and CDR2 sequences are SQVTM and ANQGSEA. Measured with immunoSEQ multiplex PCR; TCRdb has only the in-frame clones, and not every one. The profile shows some 60,000 clones, about nine tenths of them singletons. The genes are TRBV29-1 and TRBJ2-7; D is perhaps TRBD2 (6 bases). Sequencing used CD4+ or CD8+ T cells sorted from blood, obtained in a trial of the OX40 agonist ivuxolimab. The receptor was derived from an adult with an advanced solid tumor such as melanoma, head and neck, liver or kidney cancer. CDR3 sequence (DNA): TGCAGCGCCCGGGGGTCGGATGCCTACGAGCAGTACTTC. The encoded protein is CSARGSDAYEQYF.